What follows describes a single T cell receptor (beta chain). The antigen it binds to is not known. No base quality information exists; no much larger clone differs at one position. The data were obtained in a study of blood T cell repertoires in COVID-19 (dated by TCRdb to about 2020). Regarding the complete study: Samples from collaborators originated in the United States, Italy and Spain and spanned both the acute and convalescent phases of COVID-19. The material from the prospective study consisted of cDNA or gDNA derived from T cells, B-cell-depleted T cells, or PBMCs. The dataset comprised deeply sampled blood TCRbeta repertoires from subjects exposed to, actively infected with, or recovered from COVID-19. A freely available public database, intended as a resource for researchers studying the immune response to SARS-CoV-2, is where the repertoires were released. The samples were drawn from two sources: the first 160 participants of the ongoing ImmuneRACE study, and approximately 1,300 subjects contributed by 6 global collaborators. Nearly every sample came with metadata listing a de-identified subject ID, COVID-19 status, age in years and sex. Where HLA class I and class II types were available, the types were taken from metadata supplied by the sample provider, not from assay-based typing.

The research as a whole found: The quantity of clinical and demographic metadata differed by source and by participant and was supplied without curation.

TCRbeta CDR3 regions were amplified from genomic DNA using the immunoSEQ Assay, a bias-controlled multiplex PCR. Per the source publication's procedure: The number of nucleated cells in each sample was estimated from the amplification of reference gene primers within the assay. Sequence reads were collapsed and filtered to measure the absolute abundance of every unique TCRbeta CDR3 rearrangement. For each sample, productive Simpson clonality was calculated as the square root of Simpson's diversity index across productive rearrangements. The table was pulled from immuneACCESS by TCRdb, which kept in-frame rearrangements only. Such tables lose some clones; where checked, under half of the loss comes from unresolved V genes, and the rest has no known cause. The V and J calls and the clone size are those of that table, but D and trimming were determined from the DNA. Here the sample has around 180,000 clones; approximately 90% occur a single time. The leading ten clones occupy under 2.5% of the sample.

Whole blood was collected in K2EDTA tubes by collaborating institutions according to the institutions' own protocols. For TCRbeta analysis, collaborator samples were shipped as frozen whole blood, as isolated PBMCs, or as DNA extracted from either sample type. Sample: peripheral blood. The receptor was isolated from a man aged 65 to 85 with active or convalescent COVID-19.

The DNA is as follows: TGCGCCAGCACCCCGGGGAGGGGCCCCTGGGGGAATTCACCCCTCCACTTT. It encodes CASTPGRGPWGNSPLHF. This sequence uses TRBV5-1 and TRBJ1-6, and the D gene may be TRBD1, 5 bases matching. A distance of 23 bases separates the germline ends of V and J, which lose 6 bases and 7 bases respectively. For CDR1 and CDR2, the germline V gene lists SGHRS and YFSETQ. CDR3 length: 17 amino acids, cysteine to phenylalanine. CDR3 DNA only is kept here, 51 bases in frame from base 1. Where the CDR3 stops, the reference TRBV5-1 and TRBJ1-6 genes take over; the full variable domain is KAGVTQTPRYLIKTRGQQVTLSCSPISGHRSVSWYQQTPGQGLQFLFEYFSETQRNKGNFPGRFSGRQFSNSRSEMNVSTLELGDSALYLCASTPGRGPWGNSPLHFGNGTRLTVT.